The rows below give T cell receptor beta chains drawn from one sample of a study of CD4 T cell repertoires in COVID-19. This table comes from immunoSEQ multiplex PCR, and its TCRdb copy is limited to in-frame clones, with some not included. The sample consists of 8,000 or so clones, 80% to 85% of them appearing once. This specimen was effector memory CD4+ T cells from blood, taken before the COVID-19 pandemic. All receptors derive from a human donor who had COVID-19. CDR3s include the opening cysteine and the closing phenylalanine or tryptophan. Fields, in order: D gene, J gene, clone size, V gene, CDR3 DNA, CDR3 protein. The D gene is left open where the match is weak. Some rows mark clone size as missing; the rest say once, few, many or name a class of expanded clone.

d_call: TRBD1; j_call: TRBJ1-1; clone_size: -; v_call: TRBV18; cdr3_nt: TGTGCCAGCTCACCAACCGGGACAGGCGGTATGAACACTGAAGCTTTCTTT; cdr3_aa: CASSPTGTGGMNTEAFF
d_call: TRBD1; j_call: TRBJ1-3; clone_size: -; v_call: TRBV4-1; cdr3_nt: TGCGCCAGCACCCGGACAGGGGTTCACTCTGGAAACACCATATATTTT; cdr3_aa: CASTRTGVHSGNTIYF
d_call: TRBD2; j_call: TRBJ2-3; clone_size: -; v_call: TRBV28; cdr3_nt: TGTGCCAGCTGGGGTAGCGGGAGCCCAGATACGCAGTATTTT; cdr3_aa: CASWGSGSPDTQYF
d_call: -; j_call: TRBJ1-1; clone_size: -; v_call: TRBV7-9; cdr3_nt: TGTGCAACCCGCGGTTTAGGCGCTTTCTTT; cdr3_aa: CATRGLGAFF
d_call: -; j_call: TRBJ1-1; clone_size: -; v_call: TRBV6-5; cdr3_nt: TGTGCCAGCGCACTAAAAGGGAACACTGAAGCTTTCTTT; cdr3_aa: CASALKGNTEAFF
d_call: TRBD2; j_call: TRBJ2-7; clone_size: -; v_call: TRBV7-2; cdr3_nt: TGTGCCAGCAGCTCCCGGGGACTAGCGGCCTACGAGCAGTACTTC; cdr3_aa: CASSSRGLAAYEQYF
d_call: -; j_call: TRBJ2-5; clone_size: -; v_call: TRBV5-6; cdr3_nt: TGTGCCAGCAGCCTGGAATCAGGGGTAGAGACCCAGTACTTC; cdr3_aa: CASSLESGVETQYF
d_call: TRBD1; j_call: TRBJ2-2; clone_size: -; v_call: TRBV5-1; cdr3_nt: TGCGCCAGCAGCCTAACCGGGACAGGGAACACCGGGGAGCTGTTTTTT; cdr3_aa: CASSLTGTGNTGELFF
d_call: TRBD1; j_call: TRBJ1-4; clone_size: -; v_call: TRBV18; cdr3_nt: TGTGCCAGCTCATCAGGTACAGGGGTGAATGAAAAACTGTTTTTT; cdr3_aa: CASSSGTGVNEKLFF
d_call: -; j_call: TRBJ1-2; clone_size: -; v_call: TRBV28; cdr3_nt: TGTGCCAGCAGTTCTGGACAGATCGGTGGCTACACCTTC; cdr3_aa: CASSSGQIGGYTF
d_call: -; j_call: TRBJ2-7; clone_size: -; v_call: TRBV5-1; cdr3_nt: TGCGCCAGCAGTAACAGGGTCGACGAGCAGTACTTC; cdr3_aa: CASSNRVDEQYF
d_call: -; j_call: TRBJ2-7; clone_size: -; v_call: TRBV4-3; cdr3_nt: TGCGCCAGCAGCCAAGGGTCCTTGAGCCCCTACGAGCAGTACTTC; cdr3_aa: CASSQGSLSPYEQYF
d_call: -; j_call: TRBJ1-5; clone_size: -; v_call: TRBV28; cdr3_nt: TGTGCCAGCAGCCCGCCAGGGTATAGCAATCAGCCCCAGCATTTT; cdr3_aa: CASSPPGYSNQPQHF
d_call: TRBD1; j_call: TRBJ2-5; clone_size: -; v_call: TRBV15; cdr3_nt: TGTGCCACCAGCCCTCAGCCCGGGACAGTCCAAGAGACCCAGTACTTC; cdr3_aa: CATSPQPGTVQETQYF
d_call: -; j_call: TRBJ1-1; clone_size: -; v_call: TRBV5-1; cdr3_nt: TGCGCCAGCAGCAATCCCCAAAACACTGAAGCTTTCTTT; cdr3_aa: CASSNPQNTEAFF
d_call: -; j_call: TRBJ2-1; clone_size: -; v_call: TRBV20-1; cdr3_nt: TGCAGTGCTATTGCGTACAATGAGCAGTTCTTC; cdr3_aa: CSAIAYNEQFF
d_call: -; j_call: TRBJ1-1; clone_size: -; v_call: TRBV6-4; cdr3_nt: TGTGCCAGCAGTGACTCCTCAAAGGGAGTAACTGAAGCTTTCTTT; cdr3_aa: CASSDSSKGVTEAFF
d_call: -; j_call: TRBJ1-2; clone_size: -; v_call: TRBV7-5; cdr3_nt: TGTGCCAGAAGCTTAGTCACAGGGGGCGAAGGCTACACCTTC; cdr3_aa: CARSLVTGGEGYTF
d_call: -; j_call: TRBJ1-4; clone_size: few; v_call: TRBV6-1; cdr3_nt: TGTGCCAGCAGTGAAGCGGGGAGGGAAAAACTGTTTTTT; cdr3_aa: CASSEAGREKLFF
d_call: TRBD2; j_call: TRBJ2-1; clone_size: once; v_call: TRBV10-2; cdr3_nt: TGCGCCAGCAGGGGGACTAGCGGTAACAATGAGCAGTTCTTC; cdr3_aa: CASRGTSGNNEQFF
d_call: -; j_call: TRBJ1-2; clone_size: -; v_call: TRBV5-8; cdr3_nt: TGTGCCAGCAGCCACGGCGGAGGGAACTATGGCTACACCTTC; cdr3_aa: CASSHGGGNYGYTF
d_call: -; j_call: TRBJ1-2; clone_size: -; v_call: TRBV6-5; cdr3_nt: TGTGCCAGCAGTTACTCGACAGCTAACTATGGCTACACCTTC; cdr3_aa: CASSYSTANYGYTF
d_call: TRBD2; j_call: TRBJ2-1; clone_size: -; v_call: TRBV7-2; cdr3_nt: TGTGCCAGCAGCTGGGGAGCGGGGAACCAATACAATGAGCAGTTCTTC; cdr3_aa: CASSWGAGNQYNEQFF
d_call: -; j_call: TRBJ2-2; clone_size: -; v_call: TRBV10-3; cdr3_nt: TGTGCCATCAGCAACAGGGACACCGGGGAGCTGTTTTTT; cdr3_aa: CAISNRDTGELFF
d_call: TRBD1; j_call: TRBJ1-1; clone_size: -; v_call: TRBV25-1; cdr3_nt: TGTGCCAGTACAGGGGGCTCTGAAGCTTTCTTT; cdr3_aa: CASTGGSEAFF
d_call: TRBD1; j_call: TRBJ1-1; clone_size: -; v_call: TRBV30; cdr3_nt: TGTGCCTGGAGTGTAATTACAGGGGTCGGATTGAACACTGAAGCTTTCTTT; cdr3_aa: CAWSVITGVGLNTEAFF
d_call: TRBD2; j_call: TRBJ2-3; clone_size: -; v_call: TRBV7-2; cdr3_nt: TGTGCCAGCAGCGCCCTCGGGACTAGCGTCCAAGATACGCAGTATTTT; cdr3_aa: CASSALGTSVQDTQYF
d_call: TRBD1; j_call: TRBJ2-2; clone_size: -; v_call: TRBV5-1; cdr3_nt: TGCGCCAGCAGCTTGTACACAGGGGGACCGAACACCGGGGAGCTGTTTTTT; cdr3_aa: CASSLYTGGPNTGELFF
d_call: -; j_call: TRBJ1-5; clone_size: once; v_call: TRBV7-8; cdr3_nt: TGTGCCAGCAGCTTATCAGGCAGAAATCAGCCCCAGCATTTT; cdr3_aa: CASSLSGRNQPQHF
d_call: TRBD2; j_call: TRBJ2-3; clone_size: -; v_call: TRBV5-1; cdr3_nt: TGCGCCAGCAGCTTGACTAGCGGGGGGAACACAGATACGCAGTATTTT; cdr3_aa: CASSLTSGGNTDTQYF
d_call: -; j_call: TRBJ2-7; clone_size: -; v_call: TRBV10-3; cdr3_nt: TGTGCCATCAGAGGACAGCACGGGGACGAGCAGTACTTC; cdr3_aa: CAIRGQHGDEQYF
d_call: -; j_call: TRBJ1-6; clone_size: -; v_call: TRBV7-6; cdr3_nt: TGTGCCAGCAGCCGAGCCTACTATTCACCCCTCCACTTT; cdr3_aa: CASSRAYYSPLHF
d_call: -; j_call: TRBJ2-7; clone_size: once; v_call: TRBV18; cdr3_nt: TGTGCCAGCTCACCCCGGGACGGGGGCTACGAGCAGTACTTC; cdr3_aa: CASSPRDGGYEQYF
d_call: -; j_call: TRBJ1-5; clone_size: once; v_call: TRBV10-3; cdr3_nt: TGTGCCATCAGTGGCGGGAGCGACGCGAGCAATCAGCCCCAGCATTTT; cdr3_aa: CAISGGSDASNQPQHF